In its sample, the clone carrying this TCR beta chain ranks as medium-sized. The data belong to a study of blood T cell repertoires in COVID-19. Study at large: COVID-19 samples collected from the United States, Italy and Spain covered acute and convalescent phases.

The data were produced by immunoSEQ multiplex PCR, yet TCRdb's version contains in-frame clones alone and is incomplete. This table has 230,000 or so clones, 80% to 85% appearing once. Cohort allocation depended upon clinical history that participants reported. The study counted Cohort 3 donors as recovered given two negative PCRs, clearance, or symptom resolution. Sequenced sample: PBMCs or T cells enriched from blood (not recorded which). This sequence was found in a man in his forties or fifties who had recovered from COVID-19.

The CDR3 reads CASSLGQGANNEQYF. CDR3 DNA sequence: TGCGCCAGCAGCTTGGGACAGGGGGCAAACAACGAGCAGTACTTC. This chain links TRBV5-1 with TRBJ2-7; 10 positions match TRBD1. V lost 0 bases and J lost 5; bases outside the gene matches: 5. This CDR3 is built from 15 residues. Germline CDR1 reads SGHRS; CDR2 reads YFSETQ.